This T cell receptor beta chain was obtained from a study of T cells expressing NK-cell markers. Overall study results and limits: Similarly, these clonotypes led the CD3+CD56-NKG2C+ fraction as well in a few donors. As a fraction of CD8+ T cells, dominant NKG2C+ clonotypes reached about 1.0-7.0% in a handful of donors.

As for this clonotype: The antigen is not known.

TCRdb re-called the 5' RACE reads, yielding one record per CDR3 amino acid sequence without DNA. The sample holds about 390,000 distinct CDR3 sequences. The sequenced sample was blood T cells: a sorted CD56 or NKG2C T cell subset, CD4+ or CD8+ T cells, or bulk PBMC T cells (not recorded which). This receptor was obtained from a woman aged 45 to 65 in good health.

Here the CDR3 reads CASSQELGRATFYGYTF. The V and J genes are TRBV3-1 and TRBJ1-2; absent DNA, TCRdb's TRBD1 call cannot be checked. Per the germline V gene, CDR1 is LGHDT and CDR2 is YNNKEL (reference sequence). The CDR3 runs to 17 residues.